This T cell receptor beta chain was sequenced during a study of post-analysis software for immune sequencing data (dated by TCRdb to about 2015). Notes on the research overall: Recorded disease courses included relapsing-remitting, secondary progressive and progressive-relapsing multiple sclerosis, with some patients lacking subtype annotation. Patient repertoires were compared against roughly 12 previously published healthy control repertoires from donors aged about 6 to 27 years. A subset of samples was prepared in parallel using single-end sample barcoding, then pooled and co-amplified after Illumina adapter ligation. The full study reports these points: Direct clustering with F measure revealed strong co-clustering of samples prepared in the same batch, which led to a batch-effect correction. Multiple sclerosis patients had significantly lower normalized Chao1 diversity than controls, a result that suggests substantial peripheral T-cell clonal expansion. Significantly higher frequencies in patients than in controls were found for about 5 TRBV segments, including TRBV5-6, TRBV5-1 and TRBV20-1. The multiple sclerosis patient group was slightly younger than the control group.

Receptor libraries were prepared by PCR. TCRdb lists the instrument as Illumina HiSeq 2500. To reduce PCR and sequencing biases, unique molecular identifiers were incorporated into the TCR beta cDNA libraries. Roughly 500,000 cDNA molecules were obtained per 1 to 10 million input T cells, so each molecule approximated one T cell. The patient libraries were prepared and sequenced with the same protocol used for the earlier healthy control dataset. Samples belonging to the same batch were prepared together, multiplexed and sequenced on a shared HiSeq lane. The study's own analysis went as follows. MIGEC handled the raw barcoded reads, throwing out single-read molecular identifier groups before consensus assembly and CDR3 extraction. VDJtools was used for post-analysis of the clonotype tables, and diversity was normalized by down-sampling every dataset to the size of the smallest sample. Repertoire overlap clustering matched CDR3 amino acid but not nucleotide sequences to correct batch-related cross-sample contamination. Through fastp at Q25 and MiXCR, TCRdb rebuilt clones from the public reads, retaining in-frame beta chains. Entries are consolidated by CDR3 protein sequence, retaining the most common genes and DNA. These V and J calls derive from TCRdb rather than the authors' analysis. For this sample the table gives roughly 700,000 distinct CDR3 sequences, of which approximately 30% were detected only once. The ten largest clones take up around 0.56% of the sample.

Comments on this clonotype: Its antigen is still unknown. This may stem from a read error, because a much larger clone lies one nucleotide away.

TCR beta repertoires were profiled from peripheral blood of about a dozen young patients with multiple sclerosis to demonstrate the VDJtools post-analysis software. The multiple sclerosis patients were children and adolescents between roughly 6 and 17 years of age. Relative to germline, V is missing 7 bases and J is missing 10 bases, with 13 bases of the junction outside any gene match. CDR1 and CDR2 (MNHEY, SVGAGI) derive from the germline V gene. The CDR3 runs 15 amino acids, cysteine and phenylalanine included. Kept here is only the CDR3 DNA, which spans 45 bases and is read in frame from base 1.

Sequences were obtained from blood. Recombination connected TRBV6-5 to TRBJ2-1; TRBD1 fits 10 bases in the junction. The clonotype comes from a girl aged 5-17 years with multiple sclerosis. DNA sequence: TGTGCCAGCAATCACCGGGACAGGGGCTCCTACGAGCAGTTCTTC. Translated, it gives CASNHRDRGSYEQFF.